The source of this TCR beta chain is a study of blood T cell repertoires in COVID-19. Living in roughly 25 US areas, the participants were between about 18 and 95 years of age. Donors of Cohort 3 who recovered were those that had two negative PCRs, clearance, or symptom resolution. TCRdb keeps only in-frame clones here, not all; method: immunoSEQ multiplex PCR. Among 150,000 to 180,000 clones, approximately 79% were seen once, and the ten largest hold 7.3%. The germline gives CDR1 SGHRS, CDR2 YFSETQ. The CDR3 consists of 14 residues. The J segment lost 4 bases and the V segment lost 3 bases, leaving 1 base of the junction unmatched.

Input material: PBMCs or T cells enriched from blood (not recorded which). The origin of this receptor is a man aged 50 to 59 who had recovered from COVID-19. The J gene is TRBJ2-1, the V gene TRBV5-1, with 10 bases lining up with TRBD2. The CDR3: CASSWTSGYNEQFF. As DNA, the CDR3 is TGCGCCAGCAGCTGGACTAGCGGATACAATGAGCAGTTCTTC.